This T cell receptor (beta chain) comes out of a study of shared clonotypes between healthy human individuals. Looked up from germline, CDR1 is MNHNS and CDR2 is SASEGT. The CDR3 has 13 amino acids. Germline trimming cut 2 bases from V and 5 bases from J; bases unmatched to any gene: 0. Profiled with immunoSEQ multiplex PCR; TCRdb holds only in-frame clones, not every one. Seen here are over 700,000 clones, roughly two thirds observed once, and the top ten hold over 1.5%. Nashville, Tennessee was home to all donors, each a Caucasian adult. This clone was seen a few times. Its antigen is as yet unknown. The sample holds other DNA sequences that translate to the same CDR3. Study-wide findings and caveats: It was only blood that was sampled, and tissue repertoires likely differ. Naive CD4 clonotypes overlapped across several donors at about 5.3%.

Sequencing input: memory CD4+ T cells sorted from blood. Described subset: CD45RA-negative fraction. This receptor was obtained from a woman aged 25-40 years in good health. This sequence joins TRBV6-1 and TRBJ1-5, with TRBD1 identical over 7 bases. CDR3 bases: TGTGCCAGCAGTGAACAGGGGGATCAGCCCCAGCATTTT. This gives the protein CASSEQGDQPQHF.